The T cell receptor beta chain under discussion was sequenced for a study of PD-1 blockade in classical Hodgkin lymphoma. The data were produced by immunoSEQ multiplex PCR, yet TCRdb's version contains in-frame clones alone and is incomplete. The sample shows around 66,000 clones, around 75% of them seen only once. This clone appeared a few times. Other DNA variants within this sample encode the same CDR3. Each and every patient relapsed after autologous stem cell transplantation, and patients got differing brentuximab vedotin exposure. The clonotype comes from a human donor with classical Hodgkin lymphoma. Sequences were derived from peripheral blood mononuclear cells (PBMCs), sampled before the second cycle of nivolumab.

This CDR3 is CASSLEAGGRETQYF. The CDR3 DNA is TGCGCCAGCAGCTTGGAGGCAGGGGGCAGGGAGACCCAGTACTTC. This chain links TRBV5-1 with TRBJ2-5; the match to TRBD1 covers 8 bases. Germline assignment: CDR1 SGHRS and CDR2 YFSETQ. CDR3 length: 15 amino acids. The trim removed 0 bases at V and 5 bases at J, leaving 6 bases unmatched.